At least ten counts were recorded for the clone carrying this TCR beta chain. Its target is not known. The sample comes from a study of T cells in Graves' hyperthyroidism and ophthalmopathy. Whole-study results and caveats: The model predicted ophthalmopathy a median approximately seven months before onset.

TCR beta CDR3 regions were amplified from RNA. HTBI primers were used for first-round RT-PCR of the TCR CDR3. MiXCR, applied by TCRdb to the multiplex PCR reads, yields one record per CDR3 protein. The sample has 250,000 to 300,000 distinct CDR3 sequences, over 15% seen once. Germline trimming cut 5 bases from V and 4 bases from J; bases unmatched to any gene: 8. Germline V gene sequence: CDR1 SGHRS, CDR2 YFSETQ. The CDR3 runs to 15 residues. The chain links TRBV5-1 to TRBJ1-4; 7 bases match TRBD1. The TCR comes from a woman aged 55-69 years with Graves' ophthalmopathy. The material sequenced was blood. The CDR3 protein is CASSDRGTDNEKLFF. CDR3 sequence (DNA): TGCGCCAGCAGTGACCGAGGGACAGATAATGAAAAACTGTTTTTT.